This is a list of T cell receptor beta chains from one sample in a study of OX40 agonist ivuxolimab in advanced cancers. Profiling relied on immunoSEQ multiplex PCR, and the TCRdb table lists in-frame clones only, not all of them. Of roughly 43,000 clones detected, about 88% appear once; the ten largest clones hold roughly three fifths. The source material was CD4+ or CD8+ T cells sorted from blood, sampled in a trial of the OX40 agonist ivuxolimab. The origin of the receptors is an adult with an advanced solid tumor such as melanoma, head and neck, liver or kidney cancer. The CDR3 runs from the conserved cysteine through the conserved F or W. D genes are given only for firm matches. Only some rows state a clone size, as once, few, many or a class for expanded clones.

CASSLDGGSDTQYF,TGTGCCAGCAGTTTAGACGGCGGCTCAGATACGCAGTATTTT,.,TRBV9,TRBJ2-3,few
CASSMSGYSGNTIYF,TGTGCCAGTAGTATGAGCGGATACTCTGGAAACACCATATATTTT,.,TRBV19,TRBJ1-3,.
CASSQEATMDSPLHF,TGCGCCAGCAGCCAAGAAGCAACAATGGATTCACCCCTCCACTTT,.,TRBV4-1,TRBJ1-6,few
CASSLTRASYEQYF,TGTGCCAGCAGCTTAACCAGGGCTTCCTACGAGCAGTACTTC,.,TRBV7-2,TRBJ2-7,.
CASSPGTGNEKLFF,TGTGCCAGCTCACCAGGGACAGGGAATGAAAAACTGTTTTTT,TRBD1,TRBV18,TRBJ1-4,few
CAIRTGDGEAFF,TGTGCCATCAGAACAGGGGATGGTGAAGCTTTCTTT,TRBD1,TRBV10-3,TRBJ1-1,.
CASRMGPSGDYGYTF,TGTGCCAGTAGAATGGGCCCCTCGGGGGACTATGGCTACACCTTC,.,TRBV19,TRBJ1-2,.
CASGDREHSPLHF,TGCGCCAGCGGAGACAGGGAACATTCACCCCTCCACTTT,TRBD1,TRBV4-1,TRBJ1-6,.
CASSLGGLPADRPYEQYF,TGTGCCAGCAGCTTAGGAGGGTTACCAGCGGACCGACCCTACGAGCAGTACTTC,.,TRBV11-3,TRBJ2-7,.
CASSIGPGQPQHF,TGTGCCAGTAGTATCGGTCCGGGTCAGCCCCAGCATTTT,.,TRBV19,TRBJ1-5,.
CASRSGQDEKLFF,TGCGCCAGCAGATCAGGTCAGGATGAAAAACTGTTTTTT,.,TRBV10-2,TRBJ1-4,.
CASSLGQGAYNEQFF,TGTGCCAGCAGCTTAGGGCAGGGGGCCTACAATGAGCAGTTCTTC,TRBD1,TRBV7-3,TRBJ2-1,.
CASSLPGLAGTGELFF,TGTGCCAGCAGCCTCCCGGGACTAGCAGGCACCGGGGAGCTGTTTTTT,TRBD2,TRBV6-4,TRBJ2-2,.
CASSAGVQETQYF,TGTGCCAGCAGCGCGGGGGTCCAAGAGACCCAGTACTTC,.,TRBV9,TRBJ2-5,.
CASRTYRGMSGELFF,TGTGCCAGCCGAACGTACAGGGGAATGTCCGGGGAGCTGTTTTTT,TRBD1,TRBV18,TRBJ2-2,few
CASSFSRTDGANVLTF,TGTGCCAGCAGTTTTTCTCGGACGGATGGGGCCAACGTCCTGACTTTC,.,TRBV28,TRBJ2-6,.
CAGGYGYTF,TGTGCCGGTGGCTATGGCTACACCTTC,.,TRBV6-1,TRBJ1-2,.
CASGRDRSSYEQYF,TGTGCCAGCGGACGGGACAGGAGCTCCTACGAGCAGTACTTC,TRBD1,TRBV6-5,TRBJ2-7,.
CASSRGQGYSGNTIYF,TGTGCCAGCTCACGGGGACAGGGATACTCTGGAAACACCATATATTTT,TRBD1,TRBV18,TRBJ1-3,.
CASSLQGPPDTQYF,TGCGCCAGCAGCCTCCAGGGGCCCCCAGATACGCAGTATTTT,.,TRBV4-3,TRBJ2-3,.
CASSLPQGSEQFF,TGTGCCAGCAGCCTACCACAGGGGAGCGAGCAGTTCTTC,TRBD1,TRBV6-6,TRBJ2-1,.
CASSPSYNSYEQYF,TGTGCCAGCAGCCCTTCGTACAACTCCTACGAGCAGTACTTC,.,TRBV7-6,TRBJ2-7,.
CASSQDRAGAYEQYF,TGTGCCAGCAGCCAAGATAGGGCAGGGGCCTACGAGCAGTACTTC,.,TRBV4-2,TRBJ2-7,.
CASSQEKEGNSPLHF,TGTGCCAGCAGTCAGGAGAAGGAGGGCAATTCACCCCTCCACTTT,.,TRBV27,TRBJ1-6,once
CASIHRITYEQYF,TGTGCCAGTATTCACAGAATCACCTACGAGCAGTACTTC,.,TRBV19,TRBJ2-7,.
CASSQDHYTDGIEQYF,TGCGCCAGCAGCCAAGATCACTACACGGACGGAATCGAGCAGTACTTC,.,TRBV4-1,TRBJ2-7,.
CASSQAGGINSPLHF,TGCGCCAGCAGCCAAGCCGGGGGAATTAATTCACCCCTCCACTTT,.,TRBV4-3,TRBJ1-6,.
CASSLVTSGGAEANVLTF,TGTGCCAGCAGTTTAGTTACTAGCGGGGGGGCGGAGGCCAACGTCCTGACTTTC,TRBD2,TRBV27,TRBJ2-6,.
CASSESGTGYSAQYF,TGTGCCAGCAGTGAATCCGGGACAGGGTATTCGGCCCAGTACTTC,TRBD1,TRBV27,TRBJ2-5,once
CASSLWGQSTDTQYF,TGCGCCAGCAGCTTGTGGGGACAGAGCACAGATACGCAGTATTTT,TRBD1,TRBV5-1,TRBJ2-3,.
CASSLGPGPQGGEKLFF,TGTGCCAGCAGCTTAGGTCCTGGGCCGCAGGGGGGAGAAAAACTGTTTTTT,TRBD1,TRBV7-8,TRBJ1-4,.
CASSRTDSSYNEQFF,TGTGCCAGCAGCCGAACGGACAGCTCCTACAATGAGCAGTTCTTC,.,TRBV7-9,TRBJ2-1,few
CASSQASGSFYNEQFF,TGCGCCAGCAGCCAAGCAAGCGGGAGTTTCTACAATGAGCAGTTCTTC,TRBD2,TRBV4-1,TRBJ2-1,once
CASSESNRVETQYF,TGCGCCAGCAGTGAGTCGAACAGGGTGGAGACCCAGTACTTC,.,TRBV10-1,TRBJ2-5,.
CASSLGGRAFEQYF,TGCGCCAGCAGCTTGGGAGGGAGGGCCTTCGAGCAGTACTTC,TRBD2,TRBV5-1,TRBJ2-7,.
CASSEGGELDYTF,TGTGCCAGCAGTGAAGGGGGGGAGTTGGACTACACCTTC,.,TRBV6-1,TRBJ1-2,.
CAWSRDRVVATNEKLFF,TGTGCCTGGAGCCGGGACAGGGTTGTAGCAACTAATGAAAAACTGTTTTTT,TRBD1,TRBV30,TRBJ1-4,.
CASSFSVVRGDRLYNEQFF,TGTGCCAGCAGCTTTTCGGTTGTTCGGGGGGATCGTCTGTACAATGAGCAGTTCTTC,TRBD2,TRBV7-9,TRBJ2-1,.
CASSPFTGEANEKLFF,TGTGCCAGCTCACCTTTTACAGGGGAAGCTAATGAAAAACTGTTTTTT,TRBD1,TRBV18,TRBJ1-4,once
CASSFSMRETQYF,TGCGCCAGCAGCTTTTCTATGAGAGAGACCCAGTACTTC,.,TRBV5-1,TRBJ2-5,few
CASSWTGPFSGNTIYF,TGCGCCAGCAGCTGGACAGGGCCTTTCTCTGGAAACACCATATATTTT,TRBD1,TRBV5-1,TRBJ1-3,.
CASSLVFSTRSGSYEQYF,TGTGCCAGCAGCTTAGTTTTTTCTACGCGGTCAGGGTCTTACGAGCAGTACTTC,.,TRBV7-2,TRBJ2-7,.
CSVAALNTGELFF,TGCAGCGTTGCGGCCCTAAACACCGGGGAGCTGTTTTTT,.,TRBV29-1,TRBJ2-2,.
CASSQGASQRDTQYF,TGCGCCAGCAGCCAAGGGGCATCCCAGAGGGATACGCAGTATTTT,.,TRBV4-1,TRBJ2-3,.
CASSFTRSSPLHF,TGTGCCAGCAGTTTCACAAGGAGTTCACCCCTCCACTTT,.,TRBV27,TRBJ1-6,.
CASSPLTSGTDTQYF,TGTGCCAGCTCTCCTTTGACTAGCGGGACAGATACGCAGTATTTT,TRBD2,TRBV18,TRBJ2-3,.
CASSYEDRGSEAFF,TGTGCCAGCAGTTACGAAGACAGGGGATCTGAAGCTTTCTTT,TRBD1,TRBV6-5,TRBJ1-1,.
CASSYRTGANGYTF,TGTGCCAGCAGTTATAGGACAGGGGCGAATGGCTACACCTTC,TRBD1,TRBV27,TRBJ1-2,.
CASSQDVGWGEKLFF,TGCGCCAGCAGCCAAGATGTAGGGTGGGGTGAAAAACTGTTTTTT,.,TRBV4-1,TRBJ1-4,.
CSVGKGGELFF,TGCAGCGTTGGGAAGGGCGGGGAGCTGTTTTTT,.,TRBV29-1,TRBJ2-2,.
CASSRAGLEIYNEQFF,TGTGCCAGTAGTAGGGCGGGACTAGAAATCTACAATGAGCAGTTCTTC,TRBD2,TRBV19,TRBJ2-1,.
CASSEGNQETQYF,TGTGCCAGTAGTGAGGGGAACCAAGAGACCCAGTACTTC,.,TRBV19,TRBJ2-5,.
CASSGGTGADYEQYF,TGTGCCAGCAGCGGGGGGACAGGGGCCGACTACGAGCAGTACTTC,TRBD1,TRBV11-2,TRBJ2-7,.
CSASRDHQFF,TGCAGTGCTAGCCGGGACCATCAGTTCTTC,.,TRBV20-1,TRBJ2-1,.
CASSERQGPYEQYF,TGTGCCAGCAGTGAAAGGCAGGGACCCTACGAGCAGTACTTC,.,TRBV25-1,TRBJ2-7,.
CASSLGAGYTF,TGTGCCAGCAGCTTGGGGGCTGGCTACACCTTC,.,TRBV5-6,TRBJ1-2,.
CASSSTWGGGNTIYF,TGTGCCAGCAGCTCTACCTGGGGTGGCGGAAACACCATATATTTT,.,TRBV7-8,TRBJ1-3,.
CASRGGLAGSEQYF,TGTGCCAGCAGGGGGGGACTAGCGGGGAGCGAGCAGTACTTC,TRBD2,TRBV2,TRBJ2-7,once